The next 10 T cell receptor beta chains were all read from a single sample in a study of cytomegalovirus exposure and HLA in healthy donors. It was with 60 Vbeta and 13 Jbeta primers that the PCR ran. Clones were read by immunoSEQ multiplex PCR, and TCRdb kept only the in-frame ones, dropping some. The repertoire holds 150,000 or so clones, around 73% seen once, with 1.5% to 2% in the top ten. The specimen was PBMCs. The receptors originated from a woman younger than 35 in good health and CMV-seronegative.

The chain combines TRBV25-1 with TRBJ1-1; D is uncertain. The CDR3 has 13 amino acids. The germline V gene encodes CDR1 MGHDK and CDR2 SYGVNS. V shed 5 bases and J shed 1 base, with 8 bases lying between them. For the CDR3, the DNA is TGTGCCAGCAGTCCATCGGGGAACACTGAAGCTTTCTTT. It codes for CASSPSGNTEAFF. The full variable domain, completed using reference TRBV25-1 and TRBJ1-1, is EADIYQTPRYLVIGTGKKITLECSQTMGHDKMYWYQQDPGMELHLIHYSYGVNSTEKGDLSSESTVSRIRTEHFPLTLESARPSHTSQYLCASSPSGNTEAFFGQGTRLTVV.

The J gene is TRBJ2-1, the V gene TRBV4-1; D is perhaps TRBD1 (6 bases). The germline V gene encodes CDR1 MGHRA and CDR2 YSYEKL. CDR3 size: 16 residues. Trimming took off 0 bases at V and 16 bases at J, with 25 bases between the two ends. CDR3 sequence (DNA): TGCGCCAGCAGCCAAGATCGAGGCGGAGCACAGGGAACTCCATTCTTC. This codes for CASSQDRGGAQGTPFF.

This clone appeared once. This chain uses TRBV29-1 with TRBJ1-2; a possible D gene is TRBD1 (6 bases). V was cut by 1 base and J by 13 bases, with 16 bases left in between. Per the germline V gene, CDR1 is SQVTM and CDR2 is ANQGSEA. The CDR3 length is 12 residues. The CDR3 DNA sequence: TGCAGCGTTGAAGTCGGTCCGGGACAACCCACCTTC. This gives the protein CSVEVGPGQPTF.

The J gene is TRBJ2-6, the V gene TRBV29-1, with D perhaps matching TRBD1 (5 bases). Trimming left V 6 bases short and J 1 base short, with 10 bases between. The length of the CDR3 is 14 residues. Germline CDR1 is SQVTM and CDR2 is ANQGSEA. The CDR3 loop reads CSVTGASGANVLTF. CDR3 bases: TGCAGCGTAACAGGTGCGTCTGGGGCCAACGTCCTGACTTTC.

This clone was seen a single time. CDR3 loop: CASSPDSRGHNYGYTF. CDR3 in DNA: TGTGCCAGCAGCCCGGATAGTAGGGGGCATAACTATGGCTACACCTTC. The chain has TRBV7-9 and TRBJ1-2; TRBD1 agrees at 7 bases. J was trimmed by 1 base and V by 5 bases; bases with no gene match: 10. Germline values: CDR1 SEHNR, CDR2 FQNEAQ (reference sequence). This CDR3 spans 16 amino acids.

This clone was seen once. The gene calls are TRBV29-1 and TRBJ2-5; 16 nucleotides line up with TRBD2. This CDR3 region has 15 residues. Germline CDR1 reads SQVTM; CDR2 reads ANQGSEA. Trimming took 7 bases from V and 5 from J; bases not matched to a gene: 7. DNA for the CDR3: TGCAGCGCCCCGGGACTAGCGGGAGGGGGCGAGACCCAGTACTTC. Amino acid sequence: CSAPGLAGGGETQYF.

The V and J genes are TRBV28 and TRBJ1-2, with 9 bases identical to TRBD1. Germline V gene sequence: CDR1 MDHEN, CDR2 SYDVKM. The CDR3 has 14 residues. Germline trimming cut 5 bases from V and 8 bases from J; bases unmatched to any gene: 9. CDR3 nucleotides: TGTGCCAGCAGTGTCCTCTACAGGGGGCGCGGCTACACCTTC. Translation gives CASSVLYRGRGYTF.

This clone was recorded once. This chain joins TRBV7-2 and TRBJ1-2, with D possibly matching TRBD1 (5 bases). Germline V gene sequence: CDR1 SGHTA, CDR2 FQGNSA. The CDR3 is made up of 14 amino acids. The V end lost 4 bases, the J end lost 7 bases, and 16 bases lay between the germline ends. The CDR3 spells CASSSWGGTSGYTF. DNA of the CDR3: TGTGCCAGCAGCTCGTGGGGGGGGACTAGTGGCTACACCTTC.

J is TRBJ1-2 and V is TRBV25-1; TRBD1 matches 10 bases. Germline CDR1 MGHDK, CDR2 SYGVNS. The CDR3 sequence is 15 residues long. Trimming took 5 bases from V and 5 from J; bases not matched to a gene: 8. The CDR3 sequence: CASSKHGQGGYGYTF. For the CDR3, the DNA is TGTGCCAGCAGTAAACACGGACAGGGGGGATATGGCTACACCTTC.

The V and J genes are TRBV7-9 and TRBJ2-1; 7 nucleotides line up with TRBD2. Germline V CDR1 and CDR2: SEHNR, FQNEAQ (reference sequence). The CDR3 is made up of 16 amino acids. J gave up 7 bases and V 5 bases, and 14 bases lay outside the gene matches. CDR3 sequence: CASSPWTSLGGNEQFF. CDR3 DNA sequence: TGTGCCAGCAGCCCTTGGACTAGTTTGGGAGGAAATGAGCAGTTCTTC.